The entry that follows covers one T cell receptor beta chain sequence. This sample was included in a study of tumour-infiltrating T cells in Burkitt lymphoma. Background on the study: Productive clonality predicted overall and progression-free survival.

The CDR3 spans 13 residues. CDR1 and CDR2 from the germline V gene are MDHEN and SYDVKM. V was trimmed by 10 bases and J by 4 bases, leaving 13 bases between them. Here immunoSEQ multiplex PCR was the method, and the copy in TCRdb shows in-frame clones only, minus some. There are fewer than 2,500 clones in the sample; about three quarters occur only once, and around a fifth lies in the top ten. The sequence derives from a human donor with diffuse large B-cell lymphoma. The chain recombines TRBV28 with TRBJ2-2; no clear D gene. What was sequenced was tumor tissue. The CDR3 DNA reads TGTGCCACCGCAGCTAGTGGCACCGGGGAGCTGTTTTTT. This encodes CATAASGTGELFF.